This TCR beta chain was identified during a study of T cells after yellow fever vaccination. Study-level findings and limits: Once the booster was given, most primary-vaccination clones reappeared, at around 96% for CD4 and roughly 90% for CD8. Peaking faster, on day 5 versus 15, the secondary response was nonetheless weaker.

For this clonotype: What it binds is unknown.

The CDR3 is made up of 14 amino acids. The V gene lost 7 bases and the J gene lost 0 bases, with 12 bases spanning the gap. Germline loops: CDR1 MNHNS, CDR2 SASEGT. Making TCR cDNA involved 5'RACE template switching, which added UMIs and a universal primer site. TCRdb re-called the 5' RACE reads through MiXCR, storing one row per CDR3 protein. Among roughly 500,000 distinct CDR3 sequences listed, 15% to 20% were seen once. The genes are TRBV6-1 and TRBJ1-1; D call uncertain. This TCR derives from a man younger than 40 who received the YFV17D yellow fever vaccine. The sample consisted of PBMCs, taken 15 days after the yellow fever booster vaccination. The CDR3 region has the DNA TGTGCCAGCATCAGTTCCAGAGTGAACACTGAAGCTTTCTTT. It is translated as CASISSRVNTEAFF.